This T cell receptor (beta chain) appears in the sequencing data of a study of T-cell reconstitution after alpha-beta-depleted transplantation in children. The study's findings and limits: Reportedly, only several hundred clones from non-depleted graft cells drove alpha-beta T-cell counts at about two months. T-cell counts and diversity were attributed mostly to newly produced T cells one year after transplant.

In its sample, this clonotype was seen many times. What it recognizes is unknown. Unique molecular identifiers were incorporated when the TCRbeta library was constructed. In TCRdb, the PCR reads were re-called with MiXCR into one record per CDR3 protein. In the table there are roughly 350,000 distinct CDR3 sequences, around 15% of which are singletons. Germline CDR1 reads SGHRS; CDR2 reads YFSETQ. The CDR3 runs to 15 residues. Unmatched junction bases numbered 8, after V lost 2 bases and J lost 8 bases. The sample was PBMCs, mostly from graft donor cells, taken 360 days after TCRalphabeta/CD19-depleted stem cell transplant. The sequence came from a male patient between 2 and 10 years old who had a stem cell transplant for acute lymphoblastic leukemia, so the T cells may come from the graft donor. J is TRBJ2-1 and V is TRBV5-1; 9 bases are a match to TRBD2. The CDR3 DNA sequence: TGCGCCAGCAGCTTTAGACTAGCGGTTTCGGATGAGCAGTTCTTC. As protein: CASSFRLAVSDEQFF.